The 8 T cell receptor beta chains in this list originate from one sample, sequenced in a study of regulatory T cells in long-lasting Graves disease. Time point indicated: persistent/refractory GD, antithyroid drugs over 5 years with positive TRAb. Following extraction of RNA from PBMCs, that RNA was used to make the TCR library. CDR3-region Arm-PCR and iRepertoire HTBI primers produced the TCR beta libraries. TCRdb re-called the multiplex PCR reads through MiXCR, storing one row per CDR3 protein. The sample yields 400,000 or so distinct CDR3 sequences, 23% seen once. The material sequenced was peripheral blood mononuclear cells (PBMCs), taken when the disease was refractory, from a patient treated with antithyroid drugs. These receptors were obtained from a female donor with Graves disease.

This sequence joins TRBV12-3 or TRBV12-4 and TRBJ1-5; 9 nucleotides align to TRBD1. J lost 11 bases, V lost 4 bases, and 9 bases had no gene match. This CDR3 contains 14 residues. CDR3 nucleotides: TGTGCCAGCAGTTCGGGACAGGGTTCTTCGTCCCAGCATTTT. Protein sequence: CASSSGQGSSSQHF.

This clonotype was seen more than once but under ten times. This chain links TRBV7-9 with TRBJ1-1; D not resolved. The CDR3 has 11 residues. Germline-derived CDR1 and CDR2 are SEHNR and FQNEAQ (reference sequence). Trimming removed 5 bases at V and 7 bases at J, with 8 bases between. The CDR3 here is CASSTQFEAFF. The CDR3 nucleotides are TGTGCCAGCAGCACCCAGTTTGAAGCTTTCTTT.

The chain uses TRBV2 and TRBJ2-5; D not certain. The J call is uncertain, as TRBJ2-1 better fits the DNA end. The CDR3 consists of 12 residues. Germline V lookup: CDR1 SNHLY, CDR2 FYNNEI. The CDR3 region is CASKPSGNEQFF. The DNA of the CDR3 is TGTGCCAGCAAGCCAAGTGGCAATGAGCAGTTCTTC.

This clonotype was observed at least ten times. The chain uses TRBV7-9 and TRBJ2-7; 10 bases are a match to TRBD1. V gave up 1 base and J gave up 5 bases; unmatched junction bases: 2. The CDR3 has 14 residues. Per the germline V gene, CDR1 is SEHNR and CDR2 is FQNEAQ (reference sequence). DNA for the CDR3: TGTGCCAGCAGCTTAGAGACAGGGGGCCACGAGCAGTACTTC. This codes for CASSLETGGHEQYF. Drawing the rest from reference TRBV7-9 and TRBJ2-7, the complete variable domain is DTGVSQNPRHKITKRGQNVTFRCDPISEHNRLYWYRQTLGQGPEFLTYFQNEAQLEKSRLLSDRFSAERPKGSFSTLEIQRTEQGDSAMYLCASSLETGGHEQYFGPGTRLTVT.

This clonotype turned up a few times. The chain recombines TRBV30 with TRBJ2-5; D unresolved. The closer fit of TRBJ2-1 to the DNA end suggests the J call may be wrong. The CDR3 runs to 13 residues. Per germline, CDR1 GTSNPN and CDR2 SVGIG (reference sequence). CDR3 coding DNA: TGTGCCTGGAGTGTTATTTTATACAATGAGCAGTTCTTC. It codes for CAWSVILYNEQFF.

Of note for this clonotype: This may stem from a read error, because a much larger clone lies one nucleotide away. The missing conserved phenylalanine or tryptophan at the end of this CDR3 makes a read error likely. The V gene is TRBV7-2, the J gene TRBJ2-7, with TRBD2 identical over 8 bases. Germline CDR1 is SGHTA and CDR2 is FQGNSA. The CDR3 is 14 residues long. V lost 1 base, J lost 6 bases, and 5 bases stayed unmatched. DNA for the CDR3: TGTGCCAGCAGCTTAGGCGGGAGGTTTGCCGAGCAGTACCTC. Translated: CASSLGGRFAEQYL.

This clonotype occurred many times. The J gene is TRBJ2-5, the V gene TRBV28; D remains unclear. The CDR3 consists of 14 residues. Germline lookup yields CDR1 MDHEN and CDR2 SYDVKM. Trimming removed 7 bases at V and 6 bases at J, with 18 bases between. CDR3 coding DNA: TGTGCCAGCAATCCGGCCCCGGATGTGCAGACCCAGTACTTC. Its translation is CASNPAPDVQTQYF.

With respect to this clonotype: A much larger clone differs from this one at a single base, so this may be a read error. The CDR3 ends on some other residue instead of the conserved phenylalanine or tryptophan, so this is likely a read error. The chain is built from TRBV12-3 or TRBV12-4 and TRBJ1-1, with unresolved D. This CDR3 region has 13 residues. Trimming cost V 9 bases and J 1 base, with 12 bases left between them. The CDR3 loop reads CARPSFGNTEAFS. CDR3 nucleotides: TGTGCCAGGCCGTCCTTCGGGAACACTGAAGCTTTCTCT.